The clone carrying this TCR beta chain showed up many times. Its target is not known. This specimen comes from a study of T cell clonality in common variable immunodeficiency. Study-level findings and limits: Patient heterogeneity in the CVID cohort limited correlations between repertoire features and clinical complications.

Equal genomic DNA amounts from CVID and control samples were sequenced. The table came from immunoSEQ multiplex PCR; TCRdb's copy has only in-frame clones and leaves some out. The sample was found to contain 45,000 to 60,000 clones, and every one recurs. The source is a person aged 18 to 75 in good health. The sequenced material came from peripheral blood mononuclear cells.

CDR3 amino acids: CASTQSDRGQYGYTF. Partial CDR3 DNA: TGTGCCAGCACCCAATCCGACAGGGGACAGTATGGC. This chain joins TRBV7-9 and TRBJ1-2, with TRBD1 identical over 8 bases. The read comes to an end 3 residues before the CDR3 does, leaving the germline J gene to fill in the end. V gave up 7 bases and J gave up 5 bases; unmatched junction bases: 12. Germline lookup yields CDR1 SEHNR and CDR2 FQNEAQ (reference sequence). The CDR3 totals 15 residues.